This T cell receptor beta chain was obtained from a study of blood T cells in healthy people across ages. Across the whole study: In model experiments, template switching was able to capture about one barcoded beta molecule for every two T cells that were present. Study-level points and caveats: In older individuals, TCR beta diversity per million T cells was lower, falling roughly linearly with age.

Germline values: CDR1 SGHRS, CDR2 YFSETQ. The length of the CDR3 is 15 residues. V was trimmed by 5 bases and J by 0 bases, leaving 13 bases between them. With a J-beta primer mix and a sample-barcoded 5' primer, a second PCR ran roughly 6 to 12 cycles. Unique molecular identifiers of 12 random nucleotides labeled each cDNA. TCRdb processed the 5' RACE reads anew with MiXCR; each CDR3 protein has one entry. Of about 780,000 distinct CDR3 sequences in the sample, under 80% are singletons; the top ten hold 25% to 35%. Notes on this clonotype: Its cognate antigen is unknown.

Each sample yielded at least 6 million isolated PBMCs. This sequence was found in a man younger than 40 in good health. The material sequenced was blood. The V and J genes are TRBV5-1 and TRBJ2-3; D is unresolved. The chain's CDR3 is CASRWSGSSTDTQYF. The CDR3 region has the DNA TGCGCCAGCAGATGGTCCGGGTCAAGCACAGATACGCAGTATTTT.